Here is one T cell receptor (beta chain) with its context. The sample belongs to a study of blood T cell repertoires in COVID-19. Study-wide context: PBMCs, B-cell-depleted T cells, or T cells were the source of the cDNA or gDNA that made up the material.

In the original analysis: Counts of nucleated cells, estimated from reference gene primer amplification, were obtained. This table comes from immunoSEQ multiplex PCR, and its TCRdb copy is limited to in-frame clones, with some not included. The D gene and trimming were derived from the DNA, and the V and J assignments and clone size from that table. The top ten clones hold about 4.8% of a sample with about 160,000 clones, around 93% of them seen once. Recruited during active infection, patients (from Seattle) were subsequently followed longitudinally. Trimming at V came to 2 bases and at J to 7 bases, leaving 7 bases not matched to a gene. The germline CDR1 and CDR2 sequences are MNHEY and SVGAGI. CDR3 length: 16 residues.

The sequence was collected from a man under 40 with COVID-19, enrolled during active disease. V gene TRBV6-5 combines with J gene TRBJ2-3; TRBD1 agrees at 12 bases. The sample comprised peripheral blood. CDR3 nucleotides: TGTGCCAGCAGTTACACGGGACAGGGGGCATTTTATACGCAGTATTTT. Translated: CASSYTGQGAFYTQYF.